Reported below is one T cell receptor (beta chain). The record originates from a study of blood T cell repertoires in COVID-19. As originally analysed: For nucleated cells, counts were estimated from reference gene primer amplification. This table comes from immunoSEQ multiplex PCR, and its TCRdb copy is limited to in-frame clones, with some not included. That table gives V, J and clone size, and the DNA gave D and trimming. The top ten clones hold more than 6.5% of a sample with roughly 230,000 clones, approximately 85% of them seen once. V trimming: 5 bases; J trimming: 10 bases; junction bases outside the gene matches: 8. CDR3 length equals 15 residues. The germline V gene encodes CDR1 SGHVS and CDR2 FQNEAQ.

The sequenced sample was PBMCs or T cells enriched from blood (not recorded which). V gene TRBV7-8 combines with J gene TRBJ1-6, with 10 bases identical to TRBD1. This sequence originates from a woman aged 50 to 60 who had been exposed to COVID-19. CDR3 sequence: CASSVGDRGRSPLHF. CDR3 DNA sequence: TGTGCCAGCAGCGTTGGGGACAGGGGTAGGTCACCCCTCCACTTT. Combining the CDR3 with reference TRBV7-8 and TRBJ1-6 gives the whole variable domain GAGVSQSPRYKVAKRGQDVALRCDPISGHVSLFWYQQALGQGPEFLTYFQNEAQLDKSGLPSDRFFAERPEGSVSTLKIQRTQQEDSAVYLCASSVGDRGRSPLHFGNGTRLTVT.